This T cell receptor (beta chain) stems from a study of blood T cell repertoires in COVID-19. Study in general: Specimens from acute and convalescent COVID-19 originated in the United States, Italy and Spain.

Recruits, aged roughly 18 to 89 years, lived in 25 or so US areas. Participant reports of clinical history set cohort assignment. Methods used by the authors: Nucleated cell number was recorded as an estimate derived from reference gene primer amplification. Clones were read by immunoSEQ multiplex PCR, and TCRdb kept only the in-frame ones, dropping some. V, J and clone size reflect that table, while D and trimming were determined from the DNA. The data hold approximately 250,000 clones, with 70% to 90% observed a single time. The V gene lost 2 bases and the J gene lost 5 bases, with 15 bases spanning the gap. CDR1 and CDR2 (germline): SGHTA, FQGNSA. This CDR3 region has 15 residues.

The J gene is TRBJ1-1, the V gene TRBV7-2; weak D call: TRBD1 (6 bases). Sample: PBMCs or T cells enriched from blood (not recorded which). The sequence was obtained from a woman aged 50 to 60 with acute COVID-19. The CDR3 region has the DNA TGTGCCAGCAGCTTAATCACCCAGGGGAGAACTGAAGCTTTCTTT. This sequence encodes CASSLITQGRTEAFF.